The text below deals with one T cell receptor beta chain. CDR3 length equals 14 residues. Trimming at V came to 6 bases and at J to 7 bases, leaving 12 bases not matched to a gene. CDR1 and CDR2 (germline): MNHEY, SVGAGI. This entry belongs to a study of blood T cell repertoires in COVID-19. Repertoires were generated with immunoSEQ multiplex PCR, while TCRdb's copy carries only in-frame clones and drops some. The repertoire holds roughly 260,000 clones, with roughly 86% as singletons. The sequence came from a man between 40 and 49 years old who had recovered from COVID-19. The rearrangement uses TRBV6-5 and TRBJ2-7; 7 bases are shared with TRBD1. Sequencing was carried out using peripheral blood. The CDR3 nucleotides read TGTGCCAGCAGCCACGGGACAGCCTCCCTGGAGCAGTACTTC. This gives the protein CASSHGTASLEQYF.